Listed below are T cell receptor beta chains from one sample, sequenced in a study of blood T cell repertoires in COVID-19. Profiling relied on immunoSEQ multiplex PCR, and the TCRdb table lists in-frame clones only, not all of them. The table has about 82,000 clones, around 78% seen once. Specimen: peripheral blood. All receptors come from a man aged 55-75 years with COVID-19, enrolled during active disease. Each CDR3 is given with its conserved first and last residue. Fields, in order: CDR3 DNA, CDR3 protein, J gene, D gene, V gene, clone size. The D gene is left open where the match is weak. The size entry is marked missing in some rows and otherwise reads once, few, many or a size class.

DNA: TGCGCCAGCAGCTTTCCGGGACTCGTGAACACCGGGGAGCTGTTTTTT; CDR3: CASSFPGLVNTGELFF; J: TRBJ2-2; D: .; V: TRBV5-1; size: .
DNA: TGTGCCTGGAGATTAGCGGGAGGGCCCCCCTACAATGAGCAGTTCTTC; CDR3: CAWRLAGGPPYNEQFF; J: TRBJ2-1; D: TRBD2; V: TRBV30; size: once
DNA: TGTGCCAGCAGCCAAGGGAGGACTGAAGCTTTCTTT; CDR3: CASSQGRTEAFF; J: TRBJ1-1; D: .; V: TRBV4-2; size: few
DNA: TGTGCCAGCAGAGAGGACAGGGGTAACACCGGGGAGCTGTTTTTT; CDR3: CASREDRGNTGELFF; J: TRBJ2-2; D: TRBD1; V: TRBV3-1/TRBV3-2; size: .
DNA: TGTGCCAGCAGCCCTCGAGGGGGGGGGAGCTCCTACAATGAGCAGTTCTTC; CDR3: CASSPRGGGSSYNEQFF; J: TRBJ2-1; D: .; V: TRBV9; size: few
DNA: TGTGCCAGCAGTTGGGGGGCCGGGGAGCTGTTTTTT; CDR3: CASSWGAGELFF; J: TRBJ2-2; D: .; V: TRBV12-3/TRBV12-4; size: .
DNA: TGCGCCAGCAGCTCCGGCCAGGGGACGACTGGGGGCTATGGCTACACCTTC; CDR3: CASSSGQGTTGGYGYTF; J: TRBJ1-2; D: .; V: TRBV5-1; size: .
DNA: TGTGCCAGCTCACATGAAGCCGGGGGGACGGGGTCGATCTTCCACGAGCAGTACTTC; CDR3: CASSHEAGGTGSIFHEQYF; J: TRBJ2-7; D: TRBD2; V: TRBV18; size: few
DNA: TGTGCCATCAGGGCCCCAAATCAGCCCCAGCATTTT; CDR3: CAIRAPNQPQHF; J: TRBJ1-5; D: .; V: TRBV10-3; size: .
DNA: TGTGCCAGCAGAAGGAAGGGGGCGGCCGAGCAGTACTTC; CDR3: CASRRKGAAEQYF; J: TRBJ2-7; D: TRBD1; V: TRBV2; size: .
DNA: TGTGCCAGCAGCTCGGGACTAGCGGGAGGGACCTCTGAGTACTTC; CDR3: CASSSGLAGGTSEYF; J: TRBJ2-7; D: TRBD2; V: TRBV11-2; size: .
DNA: TGTGCCAGCAGCCCCCGGACTAGCGGGCCCACAGATACGCAGTATTTT; CDR3: CASSPRTSGPTDTQYF; J: TRBJ2-3; D: TRBD2; V: TRBV7-3; size: .
DNA: TGTGCCAGCAGCTTATCCGGGAGCTCCTACAATGAGCAGTTCTTC; CDR3: CASSLSGSSYNEQFF; J: TRBJ2-1; D: .; V: TRBV7-9; size: few
DNA: TGTGCCAGCAGCTTAACGGGGGGCATGGGCACTGAAGCTTTCTTT; CDR3: CASSLTGGMGTEAFF; J: TRBJ1-1; D: .; V: TRBV7-2; size: .
DNA: TGCGCCAGCAGCGAGGCCAGTTTTTCAGGGTCACCCCTCCACTTT; CDR3: CASSEASFSGSPLHF; J: TRBJ1-6; D: .; V: TRBV5-1; size: .
DNA: TGTGCCCGAAGCGGGCGGAATAATTCACCCCTCCACTTT; CDR3: CARSGRNNSPLHF; J: TRBJ1-6; D: .; V: TRBV30; size: few
DNA: TGTGCCTGGAGTTTTGGGACTCAAAAGAATGAGCAGTTCTTC; CDR3: CAWSFGTQKNEQFF; J: TRBJ2-1; D: .; V: TRBV30; size: .
DNA: TGTGCCAGCAGCCAAGAGGACGAGCAGTACTTC; CDR3: CASSQEDEQYF; J: TRBJ2-7; D: .; V: TRBV11-3; size: .
DNA: TGTGCCAGCAGCCCCCCTGGGGCGGGGGGGTCAGATACGCAGTATTTT; CDR3: CASSPPGAGGSDTQYF; J: TRBJ2-3; D: TRBD2; V: TRBV7-2; size: .
DNA: TGTGCCAGTAGTTTCTCCTACAGGGTCTACGAGCAGTACTTC; CDR3: CASSFSYRVYEQYF; J: TRBJ2-7; D: .; V: TRBV19; size: few
DNA: TGTGCCAGCAGCTTACGGTCTAGCGGGAGGACGGGCACAGATACGCAGTATTTT; CDR3: CASSLRSSGRTGTDTQYF; J: TRBJ2-3; D: TRBD2; V: TRBV11-2; size: .
DNA: TGTGCCAGCAGCTCCCGGCTCATTAGCGGGGGGCCAGATACGCAGTATTTT; CDR3: CASSSRLISGGPDTQYF; J: TRBJ2-3; D: TRBD2; V: TRBV7-3; size: .
DNA: TGCAGCGTTTGGACAGGGTCCTCTGGGGCCAACGTCCTGACTTTC; CDR3: CSVWTGSSGANVLTF; J: TRBJ2-6; D: TRBD1; V: TRBV29-1; size: once
DNA: TGTGCCAGCAGTTACTCAACGGGGGGCAATCAGCCCCAGCATTTT; CDR3: CASSYSTGGNQPQHF; J: TRBJ1-5; D: .; V: TRBV6-5; size: .
DNA: TGTGCCACCAGCAGACGACAGGAAGATACGCAGTATTTT; CDR3: CATSRRQEDTQYF; J: TRBJ2-3; D: .; V: TRBV15; size: .
DNA: TGTGCCAGCAGCTTGGGCGGGACCCAAGAGACCCAGTACTTC; CDR3: CASSLGGTQETQYF; J: TRBJ2-5; D: .; V: TRBV7-2; size: .
DNA: TGTGCCAGCAGCCTAAACAGGGCAGGGGACAACACCGGGGAGCTGTTTTTT; CDR3: CASSLNRAGDNTGELFF; J: TRBJ2-2; D: .; V: TRBV11-3; size: .
DNA: TGTGCCACCAGCAGTCAGAACCTCTATGGCTACACCTTC; CDR3: CATSSQNLYGYTF; J: TRBJ1-2; D: .; V: TRBV15; size: .
DNA: TGTGCCAGCAGCTTAGCCAGGGGCGATGAGCAGTTCTTC; CDR3: CASSLARGDEQFF; J: TRBJ2-1; D: .; V: TRBV11-3; size: .
DNA: TGTGCCAGCAATGGACAGAAGAAGGGCGGTTCACCCCTCCACTTT; CDR3: CASNGQKKGGSPLHF; J: TRBJ1-6; D: .; V: TRBV2; size: .
DNA: TGCGCCACCTCCCGAGCGGGCCTAGCCACAGATACGCAGTATTTT; CDR3: CATSRAGLATDTQYF; J: TRBJ2-3; D: .; V: TRBV5-1; size: .
DNA: TGTGCCAGCAGTTTATCGTGGACAGCCGCGAGGTTGAGCTATGGCTACACCTTC; CDR3: CASSLSWTAARLSYGYTF; J: TRBJ1-2; D: .; V: TRBV27; size: .
DNA: TGTGCCAGCAGCTTAGACACTAGCGGGAGGCAGTTCTTC; CDR3: CASSLDTSGRQFF; J: TRBJ2-1; D: TRBD2; V: TRBV7-9; size: .
DNA: TGTGCCAGTAGCCCCGGGACAGGATATAATTCACCCCTCCACTTT; CDR3: CASSPGTGYNSPLHF; J: TRBJ1-6; D: TRBD1; V: TRBV19; size: .
DNA: TGTGCCAGCAGTCTCACTCTGAACACTGAAGCTTTCTTT; CDR3: CASSLTLNTEAFF; J: TRBJ1-1; D: .; V: TRBV2; size: .
DNA: TGTGCCAGCAGCCTTGGGGGGGTAGGCACAGATACGCAGTATTTT; CDR3: CASSLGGVGTDTQYF; J: TRBJ2-3; D: TRBD2; V: TRBV11-3; size: .
DNA: TGTGCCAGCAGCTTAGGGACTAGCTACACAGATACGCAGTATTTT; CDR3: CASSLGTSYTDTQYF; J: TRBJ2-3; D: TRBD2; V: TRBV11-2; size: .
DNA: TGTGCCAGCAGCTTAGCGACAGGGTACGAGCAGTACTTC; CDR3: CASSLATGYEQYF; J: TRBJ2-7; D: TRBD1; V: TRBV7-6; size: .
DNA: TGTGCCAGCAGGGGGAGTTCCTCCTACGAGCAGTACTTC; CDR3: CASRGSSSYEQYF; J: TRBJ2-7; D: .; V: TRBV7-8; size: few
DNA: TGTGCCAGCAGTGTTGGACAGGGTAAGACTGAAGCTTTCTTT; CDR3: CASSVGQGKTEAFF; J: TRBJ1-1; D: TRBD1; V: TRBV25-1; size: .
DNA: TGTGCCAGCAGTCGATGGGGACAGGCGGGCTACGAGCAGTACTTC; CDR3: CASSRWGQAGYEQYF; J: TRBJ2-7; D: TRBD1; V: TRBV3-1/TRBV3-2; size: .
DNA: TGTGCCACCAGTGACAAACTCTCGGGGGGGCATGGCTACACCTTC; CDR3: CATSDKLSGGHGYTF; J: TRBJ1-2; D: .; V: TRBV24-1; size: .
DNA: TGTGCCAGCAGTTACGTTTTGGGGGCCATTAAATACACCGGGGAGCTGTTTTTT; CDR3: CASSYVLGAIKYTGELFF; J: TRBJ2-2; D: .; V: TRBV6-2/TRBV6-3; size: .
DNA: TGTGCCAGCAGCGGACAGGGAAGCACAGATACGCAGTATTTT; CDR3: CASSGQGSTDTQYF; J: TRBJ2-3; D: TRBD1; V: TRBV14; size: few
DNA: TGTGCCAGCATGAGGGGGACCGGGGAGCTGTTTTTT; CDR3: CASMRGTGELFF; J: TRBJ2-2; D: .; V: TRBV3-1/TRBV3-2; size: .
DNA: TGTGCCAGCAGCTTTGGGACAGGGGGAAAAACCGGGGAGCTGTTTTTT; CDR3: CASSFGTGGKTGELFF; J: TRBJ2-2; D: TRBD1; V: TRBV5-4; size: .
DNA: TGTGCCAGCAGCTTTGGGACAGGGGTAACCGGGGAGCTGTTTTTT; CDR3: CASSFGTGVTGELFF; J: TRBJ2-2; D: TRBD1; V: TRBV13; size: .
DNA: TGCGCCAGCAGCCAAGATATCGGAGGGAGCAACACTGAAGCTTTCTTT; CDR3: CASSQDIGGSNTEAFF; J: TRBJ1-1; D: .; V: TRBV4-3; size: once
DNA: TGCGCCAGCAGCCCCGGGGACAGGGGGCGGGGGGAAAAACTGTTTTTT; CDR3: CASSPGDRGRGEKLFF; J: TRBJ1-4; D: TRBD1; V: TRBV4-3; size: .
DNA: TGTGCCAGCAGCTTCGGACTAGCGGGGGGGCCTTTGACAGATACGCAGTATTTT; CDR3: CASSFGLAGGPLTDTQYF; J: TRBJ2-3; D: .; V: TRBV21-1; size: .
DNA: TGTGCCAGCAGTTACTCCCGCCGGGGGACCCAGTACTTC; CDR3: CASSYSRRGTQYF; J: TRBJ2-5; D: .; V: TRBV6-5; size: once
DNA: TGTGCCAGCAGTTTAACAGGGCTCGATCAGCCCCAGCATTTT; CDR3: CASSLTGLDQPQHF; J: TRBJ1-5; D: .; V: TRBV27; size: .
DNA: TGTGCCAGCAGCTTACACGGACAGTCCGGCTCTGGAAACACCATATATTTT; CDR3: CASSLHGQSGSGNTIYF; J: TRBJ1-3; D: .; V: TRBV7-8; size: few
DNA: TGTGCCAGCAGCAGGCCGGGGGCCTACGAGCAGTACTTC; CDR3: CASSRPGAYEQYF; J: TRBJ2-7; D: .; V: TRBV9; size: few
DNA: TGTGCCAGCAGCCGGAGATCGGGAGTGGACACTGAAGCTTTCTTT; CDR3: CASSRRSGVDTEAFF; J: TRBJ1-1; D: .; V: TRBV4-2; size: .
DNA: TGTGCCAGTAGTCCCCCGGGACAGGGCACCGGGGAGCTGTTTTTT; CDR3: CASSPPGQGTGELFF; J: TRBJ2-2; D: TRBD1; V: TRBV19; size: .
DNA: TGTGCCAGCAGCTCCAGGGGAGGGGGGCTGTTTTTT; CDR3: CASSSRGGGLFF; J: TRBJ1-4; D: .; V: TRBV7-2; size: .
DNA: TGTGCCAGCACGCAAAGGGGTCGAGAAGAGACCCAGTACTTC; CDR3: CASTQRGREETQYF; J: TRBJ2-5; D: .; V: TRBV5-5; size: .